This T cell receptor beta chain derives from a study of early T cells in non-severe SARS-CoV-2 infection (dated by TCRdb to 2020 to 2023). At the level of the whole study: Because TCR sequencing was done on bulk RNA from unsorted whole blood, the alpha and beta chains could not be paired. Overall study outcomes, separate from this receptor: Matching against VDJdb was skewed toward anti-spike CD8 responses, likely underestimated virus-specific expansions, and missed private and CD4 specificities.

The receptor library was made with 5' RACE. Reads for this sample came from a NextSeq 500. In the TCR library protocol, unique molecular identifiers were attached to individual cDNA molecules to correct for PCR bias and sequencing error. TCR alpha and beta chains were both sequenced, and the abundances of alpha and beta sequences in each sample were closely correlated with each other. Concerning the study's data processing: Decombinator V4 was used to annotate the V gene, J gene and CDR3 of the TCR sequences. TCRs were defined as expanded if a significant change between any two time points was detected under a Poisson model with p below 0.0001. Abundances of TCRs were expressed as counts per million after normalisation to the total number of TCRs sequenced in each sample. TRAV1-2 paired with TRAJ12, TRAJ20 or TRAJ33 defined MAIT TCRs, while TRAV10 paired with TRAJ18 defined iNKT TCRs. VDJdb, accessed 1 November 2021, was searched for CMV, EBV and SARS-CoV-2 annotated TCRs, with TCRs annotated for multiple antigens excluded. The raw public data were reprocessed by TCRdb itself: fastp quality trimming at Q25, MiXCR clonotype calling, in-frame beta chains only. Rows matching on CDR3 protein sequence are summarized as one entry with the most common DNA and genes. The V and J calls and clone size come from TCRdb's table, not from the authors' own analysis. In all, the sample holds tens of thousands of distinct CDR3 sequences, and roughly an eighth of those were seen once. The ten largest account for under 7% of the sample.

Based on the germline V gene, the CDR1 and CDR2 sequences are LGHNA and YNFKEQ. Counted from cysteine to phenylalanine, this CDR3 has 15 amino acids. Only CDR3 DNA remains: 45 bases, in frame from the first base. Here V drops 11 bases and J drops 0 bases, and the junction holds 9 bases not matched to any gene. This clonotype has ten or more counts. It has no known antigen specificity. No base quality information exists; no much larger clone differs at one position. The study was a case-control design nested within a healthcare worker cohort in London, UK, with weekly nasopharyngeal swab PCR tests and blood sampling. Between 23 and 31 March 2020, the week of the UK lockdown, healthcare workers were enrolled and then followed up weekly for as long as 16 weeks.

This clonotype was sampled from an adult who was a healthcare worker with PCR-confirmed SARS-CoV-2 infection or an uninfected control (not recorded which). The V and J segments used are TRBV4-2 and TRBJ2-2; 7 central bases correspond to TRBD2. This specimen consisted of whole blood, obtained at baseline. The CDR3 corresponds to CAVGGLAANTGELFF. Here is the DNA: TGTGCCGTGGGGGGTCTAGCGGCGAACACCGGGGAGCTGTTTTTT.